A selection of T cell receptor beta chains follows, all from one sample in a study of T cell responses to AZD1222 COVID-19 vaccine. Sequencing used immunoSEQ multiplex PCR; TCRdb keeps in-frame clones, though not all of them. Of fewer than 90,000 clones listed, around 91% are singletons. The sequencing here drew on peripheral blood, taken 28 days after the second AZD1222 dose. The receptor set was obtained from an adult who received the AZD1222 COVID-19 vaccine. CDR3s include the opening cysteine and the closing phenylalanine or tryptophan. Each record gives: clone size, D gene, J gene, V gene, CDR3 protein, CDR3 DNA. A D gene is named only where the DNA matches it firmly. Clone size is stated in some rows and not others, as once, few, many or a class when expanded.

. . TRBJ1-5 TRBV6-5 CASSSTRDQPQHF TGTGCCAGCAGTTCCACCAGAGATCAGCCCCAGCATTTT
few TRBD1 TRBJ1-1 TRBV27 CASTAGTGGYTEAFF TGTGCCAGCACCGCCGGGACAGGGGGCTACACTGAAGCTTTCTTT
. . TRBJ1-5 TRBV5-1 CASLPALGGEEQPQHF TGCGCCAGCTTACCTGCATTGGGGGGGGAGGAACAGCCCCAGCATTTT
. . TRBJ1-1 TRBV5-1 CASSVTGNLGTEAFF TGCGCCAGCAGTGTCACAGGGAATTTGGGCACTGAAGCTTTCTTT
. . TRBJ1-5 TRBV2 CASRGSGRGQPQHF TGTGCCAGCAGAGGGTCGGGTCGGGGTCAGCCCCAGCATTTT
. . TRBJ1-2 TRBV12-3/TRBV12-4 CASRMEEAYGYTF TGTGCCAGCAGGATGGAGGAGGCGTATGGCTACACCTTC
. . TRBJ1-5 TRBV6-1 CASSDGDNQPQHF TGTGCCAGCAGTGACGGAGACAATCAGCCCCAGCATTTT
. TRBD1 TRBJ1-4 TRBV3-1/TRBV3-2 CASSAWDRENEKLFF TGTGCCAGCAGCGCCTGGGACAGAGAGAATGAAAAACTGTTTTTT
. . TRBJ1-2 TRBV28 CASSFRANYGYTF TGTGCCAGCAGTTTTAGGGCTAACTATGGCTACACCTTC
. . TRBJ1-1 TRBV18 CASSPLGGQGNTEAFF TGTGCCAGCTCACCCCTGGGGGGGCAGGGGAACACTGAAGCTTTCTTT
. . TRBJ2-7 TRBV5-1 CASKGHLYEQYF TGCGCCAGCAAGGGACACCTCTACGAGCAGTACTTC
few TRBD1 TRBJ1-5 TRBV29-1 CSVLTGGNQPQHF TGCAGCGTGTTGACAGGGGGGAATCAGCCCCAGCATTTT
once . TRBJ1-1 TRBV19 CASSIGRTEAFF TGTGCCAGTAGTATCGGGAGAACTGAAGCTTTCTTT
. . TRBJ1-1 TRBV3-1/TRBV3-2 CASTHRARNTEAFF TGTGCCAGCACTCATCGGGCAAGGAACACTGAAGCTTTCTTT
once . TRBJ1-3 TRBV6-5 CASSFGGGGNTIYF TGTGCCAGCAGTTTCGGGGGTGGGGGAAACACCATATATTTT
. . TRBJ2-3 TRBV6-5 CASRGPSTDTQYF TGTGCCAGCAGGGGACCTAGCACAGATACGCAGTATTTT
. TRBD2 TRBJ2-2 TRBV11-2 CASSSRTSGGANTGELFF TGTGCCAGCAGCTCGAGGACTAGCGGGGGGGCGAACACCGGGGAGCTGTTTTTT
. . TRBJ1-5 TRBV30 CAWSASSNQPQHF TGTGCCTGGAGTGCGAGTAGCAATCAGCCCCAGCATTTT
. . TRBJ1-2 TRBV6-5 CATSAKGGYTF TGTGCCACCTCAGCCAAGGGAGGCTACACCTTC
. . TRBJ2-7 TRBV7-3 CASSSQGARYF TGTGCCAGCAGCTCACAGGGCGCAAGGTACTTC
. . TRBJ1-2 TRBV5-4 CASSSPDRNYGYTF TGTGCCAGCAGCTCCCCAGACAGGAACTATGGCTACACCTTC
. TRBD2 TRBJ2-7 TRBV5-3 CARSLGGLAGNEQYF TGTGCCAGAAGCCTGGGGGGACTAGCGGGGAACGAGCAGTACTTC
. . TRBJ2-4 TRBV30 CAWSASGWAKNIQYF TGTGCCTGGAGTGCTTCTGGGTGGGCCAAAAACATTCAGTACTTC
. . TRBJ1-2 TRBV14 CASSRLVYGYTF TGTGCCAGCAGCCGACTTGTGTATGGCTACACCTTC
once . TRBJ1-5 TRBV3-1/TRBV3-2 CASSPSVRGGNQPQHF TGTGCCAGCAGCCCAAGCGTACGGGGGGGCAATCAGCCCCAGCATTTT
. TRBD1 TRBJ1-2 TRBV7-8 CASSPTGMNYGYTF TGTGCCAGCAGCCCGACAGGGATGAACTATGGCTACACCTTC
. . TRBJ1-1 TRBV27 CASSYDRIGEKTEAFF TGTGCCAGCAGCTACGACAGGATAGGGGAAAAAACTGAAGCTTTCTTT
. . TRBJ2-2 TRBV4-2 CASSQGRVGELFF TGTGCCAGCAGCCAAGGGAGGGTCGGGGAGCTGTTTTTT
. . TRBJ1-3 TRBV15 CAIRDNSGNTIYF TGTGCCATAAGGGACAACTCTGGAAACACCATATATTTT
. . TRBJ2-7 TRBV6-5 CASSYARLGTEQYF TGTGCCAGCAGTTACGCCCGACTAGGAACCGAGCAGTACTTC
once . TRBJ1-1 TRBV30 CAWSDTEAFF TGTGCCTGGAGTGACACTGAAGCTTTCTTT
once . TRBJ1-1 TRBV30 CAWKDRPRFTEAFF TGTGCCTGGAAAGATCGCCCGAGATTCACTGAAGCTTTCTTT
. TRBD2 TRBJ2-5 TRBV5-1 CASSLSTSGGQETQYF TGCGCCAGCAGCCTCTCGACTAGCGGGGGGCAAGAGACCCAGTACTTC
. TRBD1 TRBJ1-6 TRBV14 CASSQEQGAFYNSPLHF TGTGCCAGCAGCCAAGAACAGGGGGCTTTCTATAATTCACCCCTCCACTTT
once . TRBJ1-1 TRBV6-2/TRBV6-3 CASSQRRNTEAFF TGTGCCAGCAGCCAGCGGAGGAACACTGAAGCTTTCTTT
. TRBD1 TRBJ1-5 TRBV20-1 CSASIQGQTISQPQHF TGCAGTGCTAGTATTCAGGGACAGACGATCAGTCAGCCCCAGCATTTT
. . TRBJ2-7 TRBV7-9 CASSLSYEQYF TGTGCCAGCAGCTTATCTTACGAGCAGTACTTC
. . TRBJ1-4 TRBV4-1 CASSRSGAGWKEKLFF TGCGCCAGCAGCCGCAGCGGCGCTGGGTGGAAAGAAAAACTGTTTTTT
once . TRBJ1-2 TRBV6-5 CASSYEGHGYTF TGTGCCAGCAGTTACGAGGGACATGGCTACACCTTC
. TRBD1 TRBJ1-6 TRBV5-1 CASSGTLDRYNSPLHF TGCGCCAGCAGCGGAACGTTGGACAGGTATAATTCACCCCTCCACTTT
few . TRBJ1-4 TRBV5-1 CASRQDAGEKLFF TGCGCCAGCAGACAAGATGCCGGCGAAAAACTGTTTTTT
. . TRBJ1-3 TRBV5-1 CASSLQRENSGNTIYF TGCGCCAGCAGCTTACAGAGAGAGAACTCTGGAAACACCATATATTTT
. . TRBJ1-1 TRBV5-4 CASSLNRQGNTEAFF TGTGCCAGCAGCTTGAACAGGCAGGGGAACACTGAAGCTTTCTTT
. . TRBJ2-5 TRBV5-1 CASSFLGNQETQYF TGCGCCAGCAGCTTCCTGGGTAACCAAGAGACCCAGTACTTC
. TRBD2 TRBJ2-7 TRBV28 CASSLWGGTYEQYF TGTGCCAGCAGTTTGTGGGGGGGAACCTACGAGCAGTACTTC
. TRBD1 TRBJ1-2 TRBV5-5 CASSGGQIPTYTF TGTGCCAGCAGCGGGGGACAGATACCCACCTACACCTTC
. . TRBJ1-2 TRBV7-9 CASRTTGDEYGYTF TGTGCCAGCAGAACCACAGGAGATGAGTATGGCTACACCTTC
. . TRBJ2-2 TRBV5-1 CATTLFSGAGSITGELFF TGCGCCACTACACTATTTTCCGGCGCGGGAAGTATCACCGGGGAGCTGTTTTTT
. . TRBJ1-4 TRBV7-2 CATGRGTNEKLFF TGTGCCACTGGACGGGGAACTAATGAAAAACTGTTTTTT
. TRBD1 TRBJ1-5 TRBV7-2 CASSFTGVYQPQHF TGTGCCAGCAGCTTCACAGGGGTATATCAGCCCCAGCATTTT
. . TRBJ1-1 TRBV3-1/TRBV3-2 CASGQNTFKGWAEAFF TGTGCCAGCGGCCAAAACACCTTCAAGGGGTGGGCTGAAGCTTTCTTT